This T cell receptor (beta chain) originates from a study of blood T cell repertoires in COVID-19 (dated by TCRdb to the early 2020s). As for the study more broadly: Samples from collaborators originated in the United States, Italy and Spain and spanned both the acute and convalescent phases of COVID-19. The material from the prospective study consisted of cDNA or gDNA derived from T cells, B-cell-depleted T cells, or PBMCs. Subjects who had been exposed to COVID-19, were actively infected with it, or had recovered from it provided the deeply sampled blood TCRbeta repertoires that made up the dataset. Where available, HLA class I and class II types were obtained from metadata supplied by the sample provider rather than from assay-based typing. Nearly every sample came with metadata listing a de-identified subject ID, COVID-19 status, age in years and sex. The samples were drawn from the first 160 participants of the ongoing ImmuneRACE study and from under 1,500 subjects provided by 6 global collaborators. The repertoires were released in a freely available public database intended as a resource for research on the immune response to SARS-CoV-2. Broader findings and caveats from the paper: Clinical and demographic metadata were provided uncurated, with the amount varying by source and participant.

The immunoSEQ Assay, a bias-controlled multiplex PCR, was used to amplify TCRbeta CDR3 regions from genomic DNA. The authors' pipeline ran thus. Nucleated cell counts per sample were estimated from amplification of reference gene primers within the assay. To quantify the absolute abundance of each unique TCRbeta CDR3 rearrangement, sequence reads were collapsed and filtered. For each sample, productive Simpson clonality was calculated as the square root of Simpson's diversity index across productive rearrangements. The table was pulled from immuneACCESS by TCRdb, which kept in-frame rearrangements only. Such tables lose some clones; where checked, under half of the loss comes from unresolved V genes, and the rest has no known cause. The V and J calls and clone size were taken over from that table, and D and trimming were inferred from the DNA. The sample yields under 350,000 clones; approximately 85% were counted once. The top ten hold 13% of the sample.

Worth noting for this clone: Its antigen target is currently unknown. Base qualities are not recorded, but no much larger clone differs from it by a single base.

Whole blood was collected in K2EDTA tubes by collaborating institutions according to the institutions' own protocols. For TCRbeta analysis, collaborator samples were shipped as frozen whole blood, as isolated PBMCs, or as DNA extracted from either sample type. This receptor was obtained from a human donor in a cohort sampled during active COVID-19. The sequencing input was peripheral blood.

The nucleotides read TGTGCCAGCAGCCGCGACATACCTACGGAGCAGTACTTC. Its protein is CASSRDIPTEQYF. The chain is assembled from TRBV27 and TRBJ2-7, with no confidently assigned D gene. Reading the germline V gene (reference sequence) gives CDR1 MNHEY and CDR2 SMNVEV. The V end loses 6 bases and the J end loses 7 bases, and a stretch of 16 bases separates them. Measured from the cysteine to the phenylalanine, the CDR3 is 13 residues long. The retained sequence is limited to the CDR3, 39 bases, with the frame set at the first base.